Many counts were recorded for the clone carrying this T cell receptor beta chain. This entry comes from a study of T cells in Graves' hyperthyroidism and ophthalmopathy. Using RNA transcripts as the source, TCR beta CDR3 regions were amplified. An initial round of RT-PCR targeting the TCR CDR3 relied on the HTBI primer set. MiXCR, applied by TCRdb to the multiplex PCR reads, yields one record per CDR3 protein. The sample lists about 590,000 distinct CDR3 sequences; more than 15% were seen once. The authors deemed Graves' hyperthyroidism stable absent ophthalmopathy progression within 18 months. Patients aged 18 to 65 had newly diagnosed hyperthyroidism that had lasted under 2 months. Exclusion of patients followed from uncontrolled infection, other autoimmune disease, pregnancy or lactation. The sample consisted of blood. The source of this sequence is a woman younger than 45 with Graves' hyperthyroidism.

DNA for the CDR3: TGTGCCAGCAGCCAATCTTCCTATACGCAGTATTTT. Its protein is CASSQSSYTQYF. This chain joins TRBV3-1 and TRBJ2-3; no reliable D call. V was pared by 2 bases and J by 7 bases, with 7 bases between. The length of the CDR3 is 12 residues. CDR1 LGHDT and CDR2 YNNKEL come from the germline V gene (reference sequence).